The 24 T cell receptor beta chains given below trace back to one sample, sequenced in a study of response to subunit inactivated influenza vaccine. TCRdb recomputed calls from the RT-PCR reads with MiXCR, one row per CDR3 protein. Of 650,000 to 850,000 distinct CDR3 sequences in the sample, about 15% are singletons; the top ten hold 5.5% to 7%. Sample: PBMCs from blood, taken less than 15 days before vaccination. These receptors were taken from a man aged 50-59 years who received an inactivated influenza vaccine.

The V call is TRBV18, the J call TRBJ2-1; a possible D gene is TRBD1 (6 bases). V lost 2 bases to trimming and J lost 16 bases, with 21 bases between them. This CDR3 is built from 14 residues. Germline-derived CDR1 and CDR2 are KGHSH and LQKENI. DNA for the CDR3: TGTGCCAGCTCACCAGTGGGGGCACCTTCGATACAATTCTTC. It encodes CASSPVGAPSIQFF. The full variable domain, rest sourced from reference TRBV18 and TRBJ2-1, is NAGVMQNPRHLVRRRGQEARLRCSPMKGHSHVYWYRQLPEEGLKFMVYLQKENIIDESGMPKERFSAEFPKEGPSILRIQQVVRGDSAAYFCASSPVGAPSIQFFGPGTRLTVL.

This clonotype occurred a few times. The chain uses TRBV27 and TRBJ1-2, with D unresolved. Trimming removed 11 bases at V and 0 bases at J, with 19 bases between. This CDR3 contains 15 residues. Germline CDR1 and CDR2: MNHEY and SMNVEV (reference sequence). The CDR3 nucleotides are TGTGCCTCCCGCGCCCGTCTGGTTTCTAACTATGGCTACACCTTC. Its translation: CASRARLVSNYGYTF.

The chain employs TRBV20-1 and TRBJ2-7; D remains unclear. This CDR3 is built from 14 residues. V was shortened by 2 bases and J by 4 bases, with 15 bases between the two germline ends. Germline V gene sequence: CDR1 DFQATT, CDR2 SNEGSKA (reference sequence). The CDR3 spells CSARRPAELYEQYF. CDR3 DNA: TGCAGTGCTAGACGGCCAGCAGAATTATACGAGCAGTACTTC.

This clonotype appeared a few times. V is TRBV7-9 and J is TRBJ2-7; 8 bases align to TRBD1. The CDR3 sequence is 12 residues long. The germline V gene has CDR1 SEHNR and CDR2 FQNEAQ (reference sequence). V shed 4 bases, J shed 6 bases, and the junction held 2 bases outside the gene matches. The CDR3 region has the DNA TGTGCCAGCAGCTCGACAGGGGCCGAGCAGTACTTC. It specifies CASSSTGAEQYF.

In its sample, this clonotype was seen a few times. The CDR3 DNA sequence: TGTGCCAGCAGCTCAGGCAGTCATAACACAGATACGCAGTATTTT. This gives the protein CASSSGSHNTDTQYF. The rearrangement uses TRBV5-4 and TRBJ2-3; D is unclear. Germline CDR1 reads SGHNT; CDR2 reads YYREEE (reference sequence). This CDR3 region has 15 residues. The V gene lost 3 bases and the J gene lost 2 bases, with 13 bases spanning the gap. Full variable domain (remainder filled in from reference TRBV5-4 and TRBJ2-3): ETGVTQSPTHLIKTRGQQVTLRCSSQSGHNTVSWYQQALGQGPQFIFQYYREEENGRGNFPPRFSGLQFPNYSSELNVNALELDDSALYLCASSSGSHNTDTQYFGPGTRLTVL.

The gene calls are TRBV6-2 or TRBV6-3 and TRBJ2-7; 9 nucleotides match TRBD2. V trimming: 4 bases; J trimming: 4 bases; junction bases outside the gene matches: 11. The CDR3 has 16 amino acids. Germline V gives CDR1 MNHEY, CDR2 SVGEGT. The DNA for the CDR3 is TGTGCCAGCAGTTTGACGCGCGGAGCGGGAGGTTACGAGCAGTACTTC. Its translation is CASSLTRGAGGYEQYF.

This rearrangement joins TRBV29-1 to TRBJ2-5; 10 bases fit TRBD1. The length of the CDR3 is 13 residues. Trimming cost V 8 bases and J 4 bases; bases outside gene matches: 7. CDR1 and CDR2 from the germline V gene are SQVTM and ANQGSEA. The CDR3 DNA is TGCAGCAGGGGGACAGGGGAAAGAGAGACCCAGTACTTC. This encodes CSRGTGERETQYF.

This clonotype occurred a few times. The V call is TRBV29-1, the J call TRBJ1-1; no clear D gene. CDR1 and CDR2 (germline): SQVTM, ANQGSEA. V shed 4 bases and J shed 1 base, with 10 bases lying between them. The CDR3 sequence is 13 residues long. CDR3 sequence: CSVALWGNTEAFF. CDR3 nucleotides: TGCAGCGTTGCCCTCTGGGGGAACACTGAAGCTTTCTTT.

The DNA for the CDR3 is TGCGCCAGCAGCTTGTCCCCGGGACTACAAAGCACAGATACGCAGTATTTT. It specifies CASSLSPGLQSTDTQYF. The chain uses TRBV5-1 and TRBJ2-3, with 7 nucleotides matching TRBD2. V lost 1 base, J lost 0 bases, and 8 bases stayed unmatched. This CDR3 is 17 amino acids long. Germline values: CDR1 SGHRS, CDR2 YFSETQ. Variable domain in full (rest from reference TRBV5-1 and TRBJ2-3): KAGVTQTPRYLIKTRGQQVTLSCSPISGHRSVSWYQQTPGQGLQFLFEYFSETQRNKGNFPGRFSGRQFSNSRSEMNVSTLELGDSALYLCASSLSPGLQSTDTQYFGPGTRLTVL.

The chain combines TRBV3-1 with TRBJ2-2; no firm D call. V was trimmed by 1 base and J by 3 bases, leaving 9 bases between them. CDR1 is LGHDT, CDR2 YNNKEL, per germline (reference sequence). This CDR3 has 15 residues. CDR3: CASSQVVLHTGELFF. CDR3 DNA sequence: TGTGCCAGCAGCCAAGTTGTCCTACACACCGGGGAGCTGTTTTTT.

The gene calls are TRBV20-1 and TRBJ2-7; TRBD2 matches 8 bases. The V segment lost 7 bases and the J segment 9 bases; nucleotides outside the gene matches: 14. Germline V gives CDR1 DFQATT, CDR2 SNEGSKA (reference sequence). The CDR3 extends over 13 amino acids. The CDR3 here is CSVSGGPMFMQYF. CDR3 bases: TGCAGTGTCTCGGGAGGGCCAATGTTTATGCAGTACTTC.

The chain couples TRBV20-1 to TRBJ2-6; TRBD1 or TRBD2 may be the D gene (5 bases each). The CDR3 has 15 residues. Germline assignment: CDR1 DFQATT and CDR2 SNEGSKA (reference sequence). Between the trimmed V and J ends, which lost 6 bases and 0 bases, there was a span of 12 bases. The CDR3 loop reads CSAGALGSGANVLTF. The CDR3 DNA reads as TGCAGTGCCGGGGCCCTTGGCTCTGGGGCCAACGTCCTGACTTTC.

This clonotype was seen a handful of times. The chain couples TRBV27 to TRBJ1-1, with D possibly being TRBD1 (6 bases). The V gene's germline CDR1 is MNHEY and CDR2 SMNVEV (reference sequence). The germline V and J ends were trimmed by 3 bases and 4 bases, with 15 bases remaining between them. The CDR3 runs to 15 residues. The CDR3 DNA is TGTGCCAGCAGTTTTGCGGCGGGGGGCGGCACTGAAGCTTTCTTT. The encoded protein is CASSFAAGGGTEAFF.

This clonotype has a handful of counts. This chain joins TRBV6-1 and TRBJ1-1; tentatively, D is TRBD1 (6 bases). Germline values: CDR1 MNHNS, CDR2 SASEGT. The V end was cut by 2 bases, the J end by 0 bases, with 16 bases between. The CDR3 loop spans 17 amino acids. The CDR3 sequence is CASSEYLGALMNTEAFF. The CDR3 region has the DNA TGTGCCAGCAGTGAATATCTGGGGGCACTCATGAACACTGAAGCTTTCTTT.

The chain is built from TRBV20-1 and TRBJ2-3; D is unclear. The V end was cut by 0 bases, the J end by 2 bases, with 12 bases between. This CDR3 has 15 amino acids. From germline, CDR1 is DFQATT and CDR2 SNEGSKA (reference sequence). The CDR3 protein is CSARDSQRNTDTQYF. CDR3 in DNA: TGCAGTGCTAGAGATAGTCAGAGGAACACAGATACGCAGTATTTT.

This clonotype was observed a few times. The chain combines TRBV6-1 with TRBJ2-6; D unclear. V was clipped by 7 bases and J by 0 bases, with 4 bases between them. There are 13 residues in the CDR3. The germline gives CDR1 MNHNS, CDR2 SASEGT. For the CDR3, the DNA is TGTGCCAGCATGAACTCTGGGGCCAACGTCCTGACTTTC. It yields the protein CASMNSGANVLTF.

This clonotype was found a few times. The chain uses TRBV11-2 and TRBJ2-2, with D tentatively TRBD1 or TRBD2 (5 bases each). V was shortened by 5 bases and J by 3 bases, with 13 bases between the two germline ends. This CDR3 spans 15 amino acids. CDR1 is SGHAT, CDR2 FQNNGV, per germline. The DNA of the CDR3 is TGTGCCAGCAGCATCCGGGACGGTCACACCGGGGAGCTGTTTTTT. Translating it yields CASSIRDGHTGELFF.

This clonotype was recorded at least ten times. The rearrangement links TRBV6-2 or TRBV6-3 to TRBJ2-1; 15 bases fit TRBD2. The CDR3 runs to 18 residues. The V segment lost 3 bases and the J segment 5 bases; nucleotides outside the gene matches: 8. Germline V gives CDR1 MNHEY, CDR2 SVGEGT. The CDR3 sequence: CASSYSGLAGGPHNEQFF. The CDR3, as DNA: TGTGCCAGCAGTTATAGCGGACTAGCGGGAGGGCCACACAATGAGCAGTTCTTC.

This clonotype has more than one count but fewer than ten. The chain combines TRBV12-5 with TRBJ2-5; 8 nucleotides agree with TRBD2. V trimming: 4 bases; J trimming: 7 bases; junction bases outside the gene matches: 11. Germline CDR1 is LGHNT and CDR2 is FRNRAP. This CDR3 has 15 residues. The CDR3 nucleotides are TGTGCTAGTGGTTCTATCCTAGCGGGTGTTGGGACCCAGTACTTC. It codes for CASGSILAGVGTQYF.

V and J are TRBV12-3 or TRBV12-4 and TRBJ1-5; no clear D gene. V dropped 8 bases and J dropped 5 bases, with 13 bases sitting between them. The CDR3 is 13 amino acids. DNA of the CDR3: TGTGCCAGCGGGGTGGAGGGAGATCAGCCCCAGCATTTT. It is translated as CASGVEGDQPQHF.

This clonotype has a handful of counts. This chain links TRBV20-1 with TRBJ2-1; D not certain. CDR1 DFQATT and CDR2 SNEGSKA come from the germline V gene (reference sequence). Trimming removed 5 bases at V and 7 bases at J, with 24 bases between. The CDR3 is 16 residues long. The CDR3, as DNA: TGCAGTGCTCCACCGACGGCCCCCTCAAGGGTGAATGAGCAGTTCTTC. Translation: CSAPPTAPSRVNEQFF.

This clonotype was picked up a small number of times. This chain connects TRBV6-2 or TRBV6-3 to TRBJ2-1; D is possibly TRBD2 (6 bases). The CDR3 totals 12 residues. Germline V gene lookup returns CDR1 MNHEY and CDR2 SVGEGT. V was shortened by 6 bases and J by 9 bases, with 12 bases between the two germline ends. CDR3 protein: CASRRTGGEQFF. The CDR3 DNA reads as TGTGCCAGCAGACGCACCGGGGGTGAGCAGTTCTTC.

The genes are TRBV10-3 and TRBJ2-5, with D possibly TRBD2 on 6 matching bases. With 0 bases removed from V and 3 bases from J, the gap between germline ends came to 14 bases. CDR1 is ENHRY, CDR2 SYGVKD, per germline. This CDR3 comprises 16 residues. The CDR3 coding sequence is TGTGCCATCAGTGAGTCGATACGGGGGAGAGAAGAGACCCAGTACTTC. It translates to CAISESIRGREETQYF.

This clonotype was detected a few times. The chain's CDR3 is CASSPRNRLAQETQYF. The CDR3 nucleotides are TGTGCCAGCAGTCCCCGCAATCGACTGGCTCAAGAGACCCAGTACTTC. J is TRBJ2-5 and V is TRBV12-3 or TRBV12-4; D remains unclear. The CDR3 spans 16 residues. V dropped 5 bases and J dropped 2 bases, with 18 bases sitting between them.